This TCR beta chain emerged from a study of cytomegalovirus exposure and HLA in healthy donors. Notes on the study in general: A later analysis associated 15,000 to 20,000 TCR beta sequences with HLA alleles at a 0.05 false discovery rate. Further analysis, carried out later, found HLA-associated TCR beta chains more clonally expanded than equally common other chains.

Remarks on this clone: As yet, its antigen is unknown.

Donors had nominal health at sampling but likely had unrecorded immune exposures. This CDR3 is 13 amino acids long. CDR1 GTSNPN and CDR2 SVGIG come from the germline V gene (reference sequence). V lost 1 base, J lost 8 bases, and 12 bases lay in between. In the PCR, 60 Vbeta and 13 Jbeta primers were used. Sequencing used immunoSEQ multiplex PCR; TCRdb keeps in-frame clones, though not all of them. The sample consists of about 97,000 clones, 70% to 80% of them appearing once. V and J are TRBV30 and TRBJ1-3; possible D gene TRBD1, 5 bases. This TCR was sampled from a male donor in good health and CMV-seropositive. Sequenced sample: PBMCs. The CDR3 region is CAWSAGHGYTIYF. CDR3 bases: TGTGCCTGGAGTGCCGGACACGGGTACACCATATATTTT.